This T cell receptor (beta chain) was captured in a study of human T cells and chemical hapten exposure. Study outcomes and limitations: Versus controls, significantly more large CDR3 similarity clusters arose from expanded TCRs. All donors were alopecia patients, so their immunity may differ from that of healthy people. DPC sensitization produced no change in TCRs with frequency above 1 in 1000. A positive correlation with patch test score was found for PT1 expanded TCR counts.

As for time point: patch test 2, 6 weeks after DPC sensitization. As for treatment: therapeutic diphenylcyclopropenone sensitization with weekly scalp DPC. This clonotype occurred many times. What it binds is unknown. Trimming took off 5 bases at V and 6 bases at J, with 16 bases between the two ends. In germline, CDR1 is LGHNA, CDR2 YSLEER. This CDR3 has 15 amino acids. MiXCR, run by TCRdb on the RACE reads, gives a single entry per CDR3 protein. The sample has about 110,000 distinct CDR3 sequences; less than 10% are singletons. This TCR derives from a woman in her thirties or forties with alopecia areata. Some clones in this sample may be carry-over from other donors' samples. The chain combines TRBV4-3 with TRBJ2-2, with D possibly matching TRBD2 (7 bases). Here the sequenced sample was whole blood, taken in connection with sensitization to the hapten diphenylcyclopropenone (DPC). The CDR3 protein is CASSFVGGQPGELFF. CDR3 in DNA: TGCGCCAGCAGCTTTGTGGGGGGGCAACCCGGGGAGCTGTTTTTT.